This is a list of T cell receptor beta chains from one sample in a study of T-cell reconstitution after alpha-beta-depleted transplantation in children. TCRdb re-analysed the PCR reads in MiXCR, keeping a single row per CDR3 protein. This table has approximately 240,000 distinct CDR3 sequences, approximately 10% appearing once. The starting material was PBMCs, obtained before TCRalphabeta/CD19-depleted stem cell transplant. All receptors come from a child in the first two years of life with acute myeloid leukemia, due to receive a stem cell transplant. Both conserved end residues are part of each CDR3. A D gene is named only where the DNA matches it firmly. Only some rows state a clone size, as once, few, many or a class for expanded clones.

>TRBJ1-5|TRBV18|many|.
TGTGCCAGCTGTATAGGGGGCAATCAGCCCCAGCATTTT
CASCIGGNQPQHF
>TRBJ2-3|TRBV19|many|.
TGTGCCAGTGGTTCCTCCTATATCACAGATACGCAGTATTTT
CASGSSYITDTQYF
>TRBJ2-1|TRBV13|many|.
TGTGCCAGCAGCCGCTACAATGAGCAGTTCTTC
CASSRYNEQFF
>TRBJ2-7|TRBV7-9|many|TRBD2
TGTGCCAGCAGCTCCCCCCGGGGCGGGGGAACCGAGCAGTACTTC
CASSSPRGGGTEQYF
>TRBJ2-3|TRBV5-1|many|TRBD2
TGCGCCAGCAGCGCTCCCTTTAGCGGGAGCCCCACAGATACGCAGTATTTT
CASSAPFSGSPTDTQYF
>TRBJ2-1|TRBV20-1|many|TRBD2
TGCAGTGCTAATAGCGGGGGGGCCCCCAATGAGCAGTTCTTC
CSANSGGAPNEQFF
>TRBJ2-7|TRBV28|.|TRBD1
TGTGCCAGCAGTTTGGGGACAGGGAAGCAGTACTTC
CASSLGTGKQYF
>TRBJ1-2|TRBV5-1|many|.
TGCGCCAGCAGCCGACACCGGGACACCGATACTACTAACTATGGCTACACCTTC
CASSRHRDTDTTNYGYTF
>TRBJ2-5|TRBV5-1|many|TRBD2
TGCGCCAGCAGACCTTGGCCTAGCGGAGAGACCCAGTACTTC
CASRPWPSGETQYF
>TRBJ2-5|TRBV7-2|.|TRBD1
TGTGCCAGCAGCTTCTCGGGACAGGGAAAGACCCAGTACTTC
CASSFSGQGKTQYF
>TRBJ2-5|TRBV28|many|.
TGTGCCAGCAGCCCCCGTGGGCGAGAGACCCAGTACTTC
CASSPRGRETQYF
>TRBJ2-7|TRBV3-1|few|.
TGTGCCAGCAGCCACGGCTATGACACGGGACCCCGGACGGTAGAGCAGTACTTC
CASSHGYDTGPRTVEQYF
>TRBJ1-3|TRBV10-3|many|.
TGTGCCATCAGTGAGTCCTTCCAAGGACAGCGAAGGACTAGGCTAAACACCATATGTTTT
CAISESFQGQRRTRLNTICF
>TRBJ1-2|TRBV12-3/TRBV12-4|many|.
TGTGCCAGCAGCATAGGAACTGGCTACACCTTC
CASSIGTGYTF
>TRBJ2-7|TRBV23-1|few|.
TGCGCCAGCAGTCAATCTGGGCCAGATCCCTACGAGCAGTACTTC
CASSQSGPDPYEQYF
>TRBJ2-3|TRBV3-1|many|.
TGTGCCAGCAGCCAAGGGGCTACCACAGATACGCAGTATTTT
CASSQGATTDTQYF
>TRBJ1-2|TRBV6-1|many|.
TGTGCCAGCACCCGACAGTCCTATGGCTACACCTTC
CASTRQSYGYTF
>TRBJ1-1|TRBV2|many|.
TGTGCCAGCACGCAGGAGGTTAGAGGTCTGAGGCGCACTGAAGCTTTCTTT
CASTQEVRGLRRTEAFF
>TRBJ2-7|TRBV7-2|many|.
TGTGCCAGCAGCTTAGCGCCGCTCTACGAGCAGTACTTC
CASSLAPLYEQYF
>TRBJ1-5|TRBV7-9|.|.
TGTGCCAGCAGCGAGACAGAGCTTCAGCCCCAGCATTTT
CASSETELQPQHF
>TRBJ2-3|TRBV30|many|TRBD2
TGTGCCTGGACTAGCGGGAGTACAGATACGCAGTATTTT
CAWTSGSTDTQYF
>TRBJ1-1|TRBV20-1|medium-sized|.
TGCAGTGTAGCTCCGGAAGCGGGCACTGAAGCTTTCTTT
CSVAPEAGTEAFF
>TRBJ1-1|TRBV19|.|.
TGTGCCAGTAGTGCCCTTACGCGAGGAGAAACTGAAGCTTTCTTT
CASSALTRGETEAFF
>TRBJ2-1|TRBV6-2/TRBV6-3|many|TRBD2
TGTGCCAGCAGTTTGACTAGCGGGACTTACAATGAGCAGTTCTTC
CASSLTSGTYNEQFF
>TRBJ2-1|TRBV6-1|many|TRBD1
TGTGCCAGCAGTGGGACAGGGTACAATGAGCAGTTCTTC
CASSGTGYNEQFF
>TRBJ1-1|TRBV20-1|many|TRBD1
TGCAGTGCTAGGGAGTGGGACAGGGGGACGAACACTGAAGCTTTCTTT
CSAREWDRGTNTEAFF
>TRBJ2-7|TRBV7-2|many|.
TGTGCCAGCAGCTTATCAGGTTGGTCCTACGAGCAGTACTTC
CASSLSGWSYEQYF
>TRBJ2-7|TRBV28|many|.
TGTGCCAGCAGTTTAAATGGACGGCCATACGAGCAGTACTTC
CASSLNGRPYEQYF
>TRBJ2-1|TRBV28|many|TRBD2
TGTGCCAGCAGTTTCGGACTAGCGGGGGGCCAAGTAAACAATGAGCAGTTCTTC
CASSFGLAGGQVNNEQFF
>TRBJ1-6|TRBV19|many|.
TGTGCCAGTCAAATACAGGGCAGTAATTCACCCCTCCACTTT
CASQIQGSNSPLHF
>TRBJ2-1|TRBV20-1|many|TRBD2
TGCAGTGCCAGGACTAGCGGGAGGGCTCGTTACAATGAGCAGTTCTTC
CSARTSGRARYNEQFF
>TRBJ2-7|TRBV20-1|many|.
TGCAGTGCTAGAATTCGGGAGTACGAGCAGTACTTC
CSARIREYEQYF
>TRBJ2-1|TRBV12-3/TRBV12-4|many|TRBD2
TGTGCCAGCGGGATACGAGCATTATTGTGGGCTAGCGGGATGGGCAATGAGCAGTTCTTC
CASGIRALLWASGMGNEQFF
>TRBJ1-5|TRBV24-1|many|.
TGTGCCACCAGTCAGGGGTACGCGCAGGGCAATCAGCCCCAGCATTTT
CATSQGYAQGNQPQHF
>TRBJ2-5|TRBV11-2|few|.
TGTGCCATCTCCGATGTCCGTGGCGAGGGGCGAGAGACCCAGTACTTC
CAISDVRGEGRETQYF
>TRBJ2-1|TRBV24-1|many|TRBD2
TGTGCCACCAGTGGCTCTAGCGGGGGTGACTACAATGAGCAGTTCTTC
CATSGSSGGDYNEQFF
>TRBJ2-5|TRBV20-1|many|TRBD2
TGCAGTGCTAATAGACTAGCGGGAGGTGACGAGACCCAGTACTTC
CSANRLAGGDETQYF
>TRBJ2-1|TRBV5-4|.|.
TGTGCCAGCAGCCCAGAGAGCTCCTTCAATGAGCAGTTCTTC
CASSPESSFNEQFF
>TRBJ1-2|TRBV7-3|many|.
TGTGCCAGCAGCCAGGACGGGAACTATGGCTACACCTTC
CASSQDGNYGYTF
>TRBJ1-2|TRBV7-2|many|TRBD1
TGTGCCAGCAGCTTTATTTCCGGGACAGGGGCTGGCTACACCTTC
CASSFISGTGAGYTF
>TRBJ2-3|TRBV7-6|.|.
TGTGCCAGCAGCTCCGCATCGACTCGGAGGGCAGATACGCAGTATTTT
CASSSASTRRADTQYF
>TRBJ2-7|TRBV5-1|few|.
TGCGCCAGCAGCTGGACTGACGGGACCTACGAGCAGTACTTC
CASSWTDGTYEQYF
>TRBJ2-1|TRBV3-1|many|TRBD2
TGTGCCAGCAGCCAAGGAACTAGCGGGAGGGGTGAGCAGTTCTTC
CASSQGTSGRGEQFF
>TRBJ2-1|TRBV4-2|many|.
TGTGCCAGCAGCCCTTTTGCTGCCTACAATGAGCAGTTCTTC
CASSPFAAYNEQFF